This TCR beta chain stems from a study of T-cell memory formation after mild COVID-19. Turning to the study itself: Across donors, TCR clusters were largely donor specific.

This CDR3 is built from 15 residues. Germline V lookup: CDR1 SEHNR, CDR2 FQNEAQ (reference sequence). Trimming took 1 base from V and 1 from J, leaving 8 bases between them. TCRdb reprocessed the 5' RACE reads with MiXCR, giving one entry per CDR3 protein. Of some 100,000 distinct CDR3 sequences listed, 11% are singletons. The chain is built from TRBV7-9 and TRBJ2-1; D not certain. This sequence originates from a young man who had mild COVID-19 (a few samples of this study predate the infection). Cell type and time point are not known. Sequencing input: PBMCs or a T cell subset sorted from them (not recorded which). The CDR3 region has the DNA TGTGCCAGCAGCTTAGTGGCTCTTTCCTACAATGAGCAGTTCTTC. It codes for CASSLVALSYNEQFF.